This TCR beta chain was documented in a study of blood T cell repertoires in COVID-19. Turning to the study itself: T cells, B-cell-depleted T cells, or PBMCs supplied cDNA or gDNA.

Clones were sequenced by immunoSEQ multiplex PCR, and TCRdb holds only the in-frame ones, with some missing. The profile shows roughly 25,000 clones, 81% of them singletons. The CDR3 is 13 amino acids. V trimming: 3 bases; J trimming: 9 bases; junction bases outside the gene matches: 4. The V gene's germline CDR1 is KGHDR and CDR2 SFDVKD. The chain recombines TRBV24-1 with TRBJ2-1; 7 bases map to TRBD1. The sequencing input was peripheral blood. The TCR originated in a man in his 70s with acute or convalescent COVID-19. The CDR3 coding sequence is TGTGCCACCAGTGATGGGCCAGGGGGTGAGCAGTTCTTC. Encoded protein: CATSDGPGGEQFF.